This TCR beta chain came from a study of CD8 T cells in ankylosing spondylitis. One entry per CDR3 protein, called by TCRdb with MiXCR from the 5' RACE reads. The data contain roughly 40,000 distinct CDR3 sequences, approximately 15% of them seen just once; the ten biggest clones take up 35% to 50%. A few counts support this clonotype. The CDR3 runs 13 residues. Trimming at V came to 5 bases and at J to 4 bases, leaving 3 bases not matched to a gene. Germline V CDR1 and CDR2: SGHTA, FQGNSA. The rearrangement joins TRBV7-2 to TRBJ2-3; 7 bases map to TRBD1. Sample: blood. The sequence was obtained from a male donor with ankylosing spondylitis or in good health (not recorded which). The CDR3 spells CASSAQGADTQYF. The CDR3 DNA reads TGTGCCAGCAGCGCGCAGGGGGCAGATACGCAGTATTTT. Full variable domain (remainder filled in from reference TRBV7-2 and TRBJ2-3): GAGVSQSPSNKVTEKGKDVELRCDPISGHTALYWYRQSLGQGLEFLIYFQGNSAPDKSGLPSDRFSAERTGGSVSTLTIQRTQQEDSAVYLCASSAQGADTQYFGPGTRLTVL.